The rows below give T cell receptor beta chains drawn from one sample of a study of blood T cell repertoires in COVID-19. TCRdb keeps only in-frame clones here, not all; method: immunoSEQ multiplex PCR. The table has approximately 100,000 clones, over 85% seen once. The sequencing input was peripheral blood. The receptors here all came from a human donor with COVID-19, enrolled during active disease. The donor label of this sample is uncertain. CDR3s include the opening cysteine and the closing phenylalanine or tryptophan. Fields, in order: V gene, J gene, clone size, D gene, CDR3 DNA, CDR3 protein. The D gene is left open where the match is weak. Only part of the rows carry a size: once, few, many, or a class if the clone is expanded.

v_call: TRBV16
j_call: TRBJ1-2
clone_size: -
d_call: -
cdr3_nt: TGTGCCAGCAGCCAATCGTCACAGACTAACTATGGCTACACCTTC
cdr3_aa: CASSQSSQTNYGYTF

v_call: TRBV3-1/TRBV3-2
j_call: TRBJ2-4
clone_size: -
d_call: TRBD2
cdr3_nt: TGTGCCAGCAGCCAAGATGGAGTAGCGGGGGGGTTCTTAGCCAAAAACATTCAGTACTTC
cdr3_aa: CASSQDGVAGGFLAKNIQYF

v_call: TRBV3-1/TRBV3-2
j_call: TRBJ1-1
clone_size: -
d_call: -
cdr3_nt: TGTGCCAGCAGCCCGGGGGGGATGAACACTGAAGCTTTCTTT
cdr3_aa: CASSPGGMNTEAFF

v_call: TRBV6-5
j_call: TRBJ2-7
clone_size: -
d_call: -
cdr3_nt: TGTGCCAGCAGTTCGGTTGGCTACGAGCAGTACTTC
cdr3_aa: CASSSVGYEQYF

v_call: TRBV25-1
j_call: TRBJ2-3
clone_size: few
d_call: TRBD2
cdr3_nt: TGTGCCAGCAGTCGGGAGGCTAGCGGGAGGGTAGTAGATACGCAGTATTTT
cdr3_aa: CASSREASGRVVDTQYF

v_call: TRBV11-2
j_call: TRBJ1-6
clone_size: -
d_call: -
cdr3_nt: TGTGCCAGCAGCCTGCGAGGGGGAAATGGTTCACCCCTCCACTTT
cdr3_aa: CASSLRGGNGSPLHF

v_call: TRBV5-1
j_call: TRBJ1-4
clone_size: -
d_call: TRBD1
cdr3_nt: TGCGCCAGCAGCCAGGGGGTCCGGACTAATGAAAAACTGTTTTTT
cdr3_aa: CASSQGVRTNEKLFF

v_call: TRBV9
j_call: TRBJ2-7
clone_size: -
d_call: TRBD2
cdr3_nt: TGTGCCAGCAGCGTTGGTAGCGGGGGGGTTTGGTACGAGCAGTACTTC
cdr3_aa: CASSVGSGGVWYEQYF

v_call: TRBV3-1/TRBV3-2
j_call: TRBJ1-4
clone_size: -
d_call: TRBD1
cdr3_nt: TGTGCCAGCAGCCACCGGGACAGTAATGAAAAACTGTTTTTT
cdr3_aa: CASSHRDSNEKLFF

v_call: TRBV20-1
j_call: TRBJ2-7
clone_size: -
d_call: TRBD2
cdr3_nt: TGCAGTGCTAGTGCTAGCGGCTACGAGCAGTACTTC
cdr3_aa: CSASASGYEQYF

v_call: TRBV19
j_call: TRBJ2-5
clone_size: -
d_call: TRBD1
cdr3_nt: TGTGCCAGTACCCAGGGACAGCAAGAGACCCAGTACTTC
cdr3_aa: CASTQGQQETQYF

v_call: TRBV10-2
j_call: TRBJ1-1
clone_size: -
d_call: -
cdr3_nt: TGCGCCAGCAGGTACGCAGGTTCCATGAACACTGAAGCTTTCTTT
cdr3_aa: CASRYAGSMNTEAFF

v_call: TRBV6-1
j_call: TRBJ2-1
clone_size: -
d_call: TRBD2
cdr3_nt: TGTGCCAGCAGTGACGTCGTGCGGGGGGGCCTCGATGAGCAGTTCTTC
cdr3_aa: CASSDVVRGGLDEQFF

v_call: TRBV20-1
j_call: TRBJ2-5
clone_size: once
d_call: -
cdr3_nt: TGCAGTGCTTCAGTAGAGACCCAGTACTTC
cdr3_aa: CSASVETQYF

v_call: TRBV18
j_call: TRBJ2-1
clone_size: -
d_call: TRBD1
cdr3_nt: TGTGCCAGCTCACCAGGGACAGGGGGGACGGATGAGCAGTTCTTC
cdr3_aa: CASSPGTGGTDEQFF

v_call: TRBV24-1
j_call: TRBJ2-3
clone_size: -
d_call: TRBD1
cdr3_nt: TGTGCCACCAGTGATTCACCCGGGACAGATTCCACAGATACGCAGTATTTT
cdr3_aa: CATSDSPGTDSTDTQYF

v_call: TRBV30
j_call: TRBJ2-1
clone_size: -
d_call: TRBD2
cdr3_nt: TGTGCCTGGAGGCTAGCGGGTGTCAATGAGCAGTTCTTC
cdr3_aa: CAWRLAGVNEQFF

v_call: TRBV29-1
j_call: TRBJ1-2
clone_size: -
d_call: TRBD1
cdr3_nt: TGCAGCGCCGGACAGGGATCCTATGGCTACACCTTC
cdr3_aa: CSAGQGSYGYTF

v_call: TRBV19
j_call: TRBJ2-1
clone_size: -
d_call: -
cdr3_nt: TGTGCCAGTAATGGGCTGAAAAGGCCCAGCTCCTACAATGAGCAGTTCTTC
cdr3_aa: CASNGLKRPSSYNEQFF

v_call: TRBV2
j_call: TRBJ1-2
clone_size: -
d_call: -
cdr3_nt: TGTGCCAGCAGTGGGGGGCTTGGGGTGGAAGGCTACACCTTC
cdr3_aa: CASSGGLGVEGYTF

v_call: TRBV20-1
j_call: TRBJ1-1
clone_size: -
d_call: -
cdr3_nt: TGCAGTGCTAGTCGTAACCACTTGAGTGAAGCTTTCTTT
cdr3_aa: CSASRNHLSEAFF

v_call: TRBV7-2
j_call: TRBJ1-5
clone_size: -
d_call: TRBD1
cdr3_nt: TGTGCCAGCAGCTTCGAGGGGGCGAGCAATCAGCCCCAGCATTTT
cdr3_aa: CASSFEGASNQPQHF

v_call: TRBV11-2
j_call: TRBJ2-7
clone_size: -
d_call: TRBD1
cdr3_nt: TGTGCCAGCAGCTCCCATACAGGGGACCCCACCTACGAGCAGTACTTC
cdr3_aa: CASSSHTGDPTYEQYF

v_call: TRBV7-9
j_call: TRBJ1-3
clone_size: -
d_call: -
cdr3_nt: TGTGCCAGCAGCCCCGGTGGGGGCGCTGGTGGAAACACCATATATTTT
cdr3_aa: CASSPGGGAGGNTIYF

v_call: TRBV12-3/TRBV12-4
j_call: TRBJ1-2
clone_size: once
d_call: TRBD1
cdr3_nt: TGTGCCAGCAGGGGGACAGGGGCCTCGGGCTACACCTTC
cdr3_aa: CASRGTGASGYTF

v_call: TRBV15
j_call: TRBJ1-1
clone_size: -
d_call: -
cdr3_nt: TGTGCCACCAGCAGAGATAACAGGGCAGGGAACACTGAAGCTTTCTTT
cdr3_aa: CATSRDNRAGNTEAFF

v_call: TRBV28
j_call: TRBJ1-1
clone_size: -
d_call: TRBD1
cdr3_nt: TGTGCCAGCAGTCTCAGGGGGAACGCGAACACTGAAGCTTTCTTT
cdr3_aa: CASSLRGNANTEAFF

v_call: TRBV18
j_call: TRBJ1-1
clone_size: -
d_call: -
cdr3_nt: TGTGCCAGCTCACCACCGTCCGGGTGGGACACTGAAGCTTTCTTT
cdr3_aa: CASSPPSGWDTEAFF

v_call: TRBV28
j_call: TRBJ2-7
clone_size: -
d_call: TRBD1
cdr3_nt: TGTGCCAGCAGTTCTAATGGACAGGGGACCTACGAGCAGTACTTC
cdr3_aa: CASSSNGQGTYEQYF

v_call: TRBV25-1
j_call: TRBJ1-1
clone_size: -
d_call: -
cdr3_nt: TGTGCCAGCACTTCAGGAAGGATGAACACTGAAGCTTTCTTT
cdr3_aa: CASTSGRMNTEAFF

v_call: TRBV19
j_call: TRBJ1-2
clone_size: -
d_call: -
cdr3_nt: TGTGCCAGTAGTCTCATCCCGCAGGGGTCTGGCTACACCTTC
cdr3_aa: CASSLIPQGSGYTF

v_call: TRBV11-3
j_call: TRBJ2-1
clone_size: -
d_call: -
cdr3_nt: TGTGCCAGCAGCTTAGCCGCTAGACAGTTCTTC
cdr3_aa: CASSLAARQFF

v_call: TRBV5-1
j_call: TRBJ2-1
clone_size: -
d_call: TRBD2
cdr3_nt: TGCGCCAGCAGCTTGGAGTCGACTAGCTATGAGCAGTTCTTC
cdr3_aa: CASSLESTSYEQFF

v_call: TRBV27
j_call: TRBJ1-1
clone_size: -
d_call: -
cdr3_nt: TGTGCCAGCAGTTCCCCCTACGCTGAAGCTTTCTTT
cdr3_aa: CASSSPYAEAFF

v_call: TRBV15
j_call: TRBJ2-4
clone_size: -
d_call: TRBD1
cdr3_nt: TGTGCCACCGACAGGGGAATTGGCAAAAACATTCAGTACTTC
cdr3_aa: CATDRGIGKNIQYF

v_call: TRBV7-6
j_call: TRBJ2-7
clone_size: few
d_call: -
cdr3_nt: TGTGCCAGCAGTCCGGGCTCCTACGAGCAGTACTTC
cdr3_aa: CASSPGSYEQYF

v_call: TRBV14
j_call: TRBJ2-1
clone_size: -
d_call: -
cdr3_nt: TGTGCCAGCAGCCAAGGTGCGAGGTCTAGTAGGCAGTTCTTC
cdr3_aa: CASSQGARSSRQFF